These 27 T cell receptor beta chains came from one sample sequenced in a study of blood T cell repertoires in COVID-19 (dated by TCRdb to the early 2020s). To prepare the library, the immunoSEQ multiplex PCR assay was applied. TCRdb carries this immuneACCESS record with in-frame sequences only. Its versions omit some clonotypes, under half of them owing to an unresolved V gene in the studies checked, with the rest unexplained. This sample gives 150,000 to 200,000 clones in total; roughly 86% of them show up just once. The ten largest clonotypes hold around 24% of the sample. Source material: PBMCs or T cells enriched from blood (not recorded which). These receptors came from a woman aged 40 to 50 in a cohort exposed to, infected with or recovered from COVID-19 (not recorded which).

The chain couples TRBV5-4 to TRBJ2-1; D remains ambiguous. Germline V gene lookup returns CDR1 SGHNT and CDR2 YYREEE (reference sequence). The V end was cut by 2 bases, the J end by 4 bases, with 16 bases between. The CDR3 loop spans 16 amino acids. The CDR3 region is CASSFGEPRRYNEQFF. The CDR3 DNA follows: TGTGCCAGCAGCTTCGGTGAGCCGAGGAGATACAATGAGCAGTTCTTC.

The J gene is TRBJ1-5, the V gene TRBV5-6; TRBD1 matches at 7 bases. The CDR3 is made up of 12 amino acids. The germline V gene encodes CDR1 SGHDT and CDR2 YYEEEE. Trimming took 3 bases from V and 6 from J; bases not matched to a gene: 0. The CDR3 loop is CASSSGGQPQHF. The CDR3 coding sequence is TGTGCCAGCAGCTCAGGGGGTCAGCCCCAGCATTTT. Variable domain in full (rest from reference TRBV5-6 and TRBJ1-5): DAGVTQSPTHLIKTRGQQVTLRCSPKSGHDTVSWYQQALGQGPQFIFQYYEEEERQRGNFPDRFSGHQFPNYSSELNVNALLLGDSALYLCASSSGGQPQHFGDGTRLSIL.

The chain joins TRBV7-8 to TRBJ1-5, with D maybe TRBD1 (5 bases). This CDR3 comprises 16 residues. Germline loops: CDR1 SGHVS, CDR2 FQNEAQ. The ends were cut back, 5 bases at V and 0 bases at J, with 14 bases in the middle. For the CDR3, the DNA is TGTGCCAGCAGCCCAGACAGCCCTTATAGCAATCAGCCCCAGCATTTT. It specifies CASSPDSPYSNQPQHF.

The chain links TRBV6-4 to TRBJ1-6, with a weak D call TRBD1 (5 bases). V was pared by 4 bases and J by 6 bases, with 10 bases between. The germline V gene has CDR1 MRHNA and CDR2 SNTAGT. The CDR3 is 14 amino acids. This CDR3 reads CASSGGRGNSPLHF. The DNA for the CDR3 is TGTGCCAGCAGTGGAGGGAGGGGTAATTCACCCCTCCACTTT.

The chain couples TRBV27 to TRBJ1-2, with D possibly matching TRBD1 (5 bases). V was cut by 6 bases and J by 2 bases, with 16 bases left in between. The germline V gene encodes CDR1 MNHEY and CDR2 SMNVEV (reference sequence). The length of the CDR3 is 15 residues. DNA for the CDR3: TGTGCCAGCAGGCAGACGGGGGGAGGAAACTATGGCTACACCTTC. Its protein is CASRQTGGGNYGYTF.

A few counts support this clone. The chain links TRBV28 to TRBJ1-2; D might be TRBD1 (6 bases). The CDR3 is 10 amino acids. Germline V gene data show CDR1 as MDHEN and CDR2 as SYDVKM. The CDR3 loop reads CLTGNYGYTF. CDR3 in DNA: TGTCTCACAGGGAACTATGGCTACACCTTC.

This chain's CDR3 is CASSPMWRNTEAFF. CDR3 sequence (DNA): TGCGCCAGCAGTCCTATGTGGAGGAACACTGAAGCTTTCTTT. This chain connects TRBV10-2 to TRBJ1-1; D gene ambiguous. The CDR3 length is 14 residues. Between the trimmed V and J ends, which lost 5 bases and 1 base, there was a span of 11 bases. Germline CDR1 and CDR2: WSHSY and SAAADI.

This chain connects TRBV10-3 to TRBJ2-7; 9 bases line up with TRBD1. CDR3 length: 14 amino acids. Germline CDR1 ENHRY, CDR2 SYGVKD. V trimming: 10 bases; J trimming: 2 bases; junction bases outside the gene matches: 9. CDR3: CATISGQGTYEQYF. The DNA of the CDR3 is TGTGCCACGATTTCGGGACAGGGCACCTACGAGCAGTACTTC.

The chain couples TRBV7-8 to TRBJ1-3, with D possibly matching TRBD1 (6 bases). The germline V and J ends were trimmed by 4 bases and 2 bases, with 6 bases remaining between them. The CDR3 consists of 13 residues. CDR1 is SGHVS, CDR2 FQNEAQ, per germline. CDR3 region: CASSWTAGNTIYF. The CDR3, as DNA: TGTGCCAGCAGCTGGACAGCTGGAAACACCATATATTTT.

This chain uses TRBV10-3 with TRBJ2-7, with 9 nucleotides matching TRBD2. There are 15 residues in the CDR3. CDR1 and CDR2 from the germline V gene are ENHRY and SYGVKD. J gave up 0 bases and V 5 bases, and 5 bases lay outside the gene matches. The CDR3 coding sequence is TGTGCCATCAGTACGGGACTAGCTGACTCCTACGAGCAGTACTTC. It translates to CAISTGLADSYEQYF.

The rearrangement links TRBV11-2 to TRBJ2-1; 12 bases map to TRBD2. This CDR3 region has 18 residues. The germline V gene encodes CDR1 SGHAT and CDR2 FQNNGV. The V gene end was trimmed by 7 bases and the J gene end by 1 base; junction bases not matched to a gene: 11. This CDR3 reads CASISLAGGRQSYNEQFF. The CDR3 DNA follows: TGTGCCAGCATCTCACTAGCGGGGGGACGTCAATCCTACAATGAGCAGTTCTTC.

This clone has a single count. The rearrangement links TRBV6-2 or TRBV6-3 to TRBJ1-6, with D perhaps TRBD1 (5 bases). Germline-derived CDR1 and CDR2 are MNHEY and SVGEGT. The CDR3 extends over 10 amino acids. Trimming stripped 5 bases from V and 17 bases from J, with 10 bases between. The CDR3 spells CASSPGLVHF. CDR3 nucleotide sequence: TGTGCCAGCAGTCCGGGACTCGTCCACTTT.

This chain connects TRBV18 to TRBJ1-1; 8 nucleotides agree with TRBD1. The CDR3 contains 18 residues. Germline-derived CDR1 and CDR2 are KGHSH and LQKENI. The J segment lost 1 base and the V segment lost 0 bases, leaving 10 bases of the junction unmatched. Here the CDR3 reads CASSPPLLSRGPNTEAFF. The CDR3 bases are TGTGCCAGCTCACCACCCTTATTATCCAGGGGGCCGAACACTGAAGCTTTCTTT.

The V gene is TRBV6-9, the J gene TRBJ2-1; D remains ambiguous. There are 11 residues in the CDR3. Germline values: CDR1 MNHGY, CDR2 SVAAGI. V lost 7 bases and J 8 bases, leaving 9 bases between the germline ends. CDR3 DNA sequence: TGTGCCAGCAAACTCGAGGATGAGCAGTTCTTC. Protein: CASKLEDEQFF.

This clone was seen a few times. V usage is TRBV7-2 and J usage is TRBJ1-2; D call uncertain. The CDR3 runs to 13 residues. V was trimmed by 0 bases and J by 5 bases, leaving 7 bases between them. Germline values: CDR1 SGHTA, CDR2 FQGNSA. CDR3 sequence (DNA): TGTGCCAGCAGCTTAGCGCGAGATTATGGCTACACCTTC. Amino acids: CASSLARDYGYTF. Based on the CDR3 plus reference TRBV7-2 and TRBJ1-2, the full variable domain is GAGVSQSPSNKVTEKGKDVELRCDPISGHTALYWYRQSLGQGLEFLIYFQGNSAPDKSGLPSDRFSAERTGGSVSTLTIQRTQQEDSAVYLCASSLARDYGYTFGSGTRLTVV.

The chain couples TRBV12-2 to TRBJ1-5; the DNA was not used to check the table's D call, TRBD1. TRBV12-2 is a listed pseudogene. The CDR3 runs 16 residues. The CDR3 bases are TGTGCAAGTCGCTTAGTCCCGGACAGACCCAATCAGCCCCAGCATTTT. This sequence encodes CASRLVPDRPNQPQHF.

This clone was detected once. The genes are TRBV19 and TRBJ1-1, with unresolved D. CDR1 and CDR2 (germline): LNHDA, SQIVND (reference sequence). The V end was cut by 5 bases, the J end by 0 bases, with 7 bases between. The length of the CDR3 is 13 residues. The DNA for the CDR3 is TGTGCCAGTAGTCCAGGAATGAACACTGAAGCTTTCTTT. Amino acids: CASSPGMNTEAFF.

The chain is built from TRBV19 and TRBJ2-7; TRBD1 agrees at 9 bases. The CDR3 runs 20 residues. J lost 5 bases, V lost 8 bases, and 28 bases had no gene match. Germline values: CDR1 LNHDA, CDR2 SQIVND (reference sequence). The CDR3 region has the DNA TGTGCCAGTGGCGCACTCCGAATTCGATTTACGGGACAGGGTGGACACGAGCAGTACTTC. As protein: CASGALRIRFTGQGGHEQYF.

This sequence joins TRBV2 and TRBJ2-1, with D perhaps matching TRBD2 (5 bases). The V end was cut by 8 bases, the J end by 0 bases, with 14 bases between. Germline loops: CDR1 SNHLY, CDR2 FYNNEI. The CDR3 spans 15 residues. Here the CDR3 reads CASGSGQSSYNEQFF. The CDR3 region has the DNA TGTGCCAGCGGGAGTGGCCAGAGCTCCTACAATGAGCAGTTCTTC.

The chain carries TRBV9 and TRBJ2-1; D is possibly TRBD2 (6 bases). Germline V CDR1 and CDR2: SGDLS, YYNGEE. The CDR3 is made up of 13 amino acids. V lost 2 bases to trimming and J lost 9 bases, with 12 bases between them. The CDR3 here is CASSVGGFVEQFF. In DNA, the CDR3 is TGTGCCAGCAGCGTTGGGGGGTTCGTTGAGCAGTTCTTC.

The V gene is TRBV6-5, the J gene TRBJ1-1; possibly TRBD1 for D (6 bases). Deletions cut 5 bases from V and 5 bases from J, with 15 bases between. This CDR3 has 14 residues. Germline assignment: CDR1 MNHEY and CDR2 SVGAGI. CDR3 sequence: CASSLQGFGTEAFF. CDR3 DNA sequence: TGTGCCAGCAGTCTACAGGGATTCGGGACTGAAGCTTTCTTT.

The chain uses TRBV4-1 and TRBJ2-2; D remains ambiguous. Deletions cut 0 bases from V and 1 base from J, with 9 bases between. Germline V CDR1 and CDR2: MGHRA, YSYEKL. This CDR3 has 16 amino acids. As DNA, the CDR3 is TGCGCCAGCAGCCAAGACTTCGGGTTGAACACCGGGGAGCTGTTTTTT. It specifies CASSQDFGLNTGELFF.

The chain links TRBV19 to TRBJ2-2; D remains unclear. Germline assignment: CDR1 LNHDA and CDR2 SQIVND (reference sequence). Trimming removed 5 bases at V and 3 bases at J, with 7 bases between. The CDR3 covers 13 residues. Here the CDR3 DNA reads TGTGCCAGTAGTGAGCCTTACACCGGGGAGCTGTTTTTT. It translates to CASSEPYTGELFF.

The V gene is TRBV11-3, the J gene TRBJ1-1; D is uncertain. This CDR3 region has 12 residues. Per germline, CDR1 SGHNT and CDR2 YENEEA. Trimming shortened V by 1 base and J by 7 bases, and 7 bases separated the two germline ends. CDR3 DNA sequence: TGTGCCAGCAGCTTAGCTGCGGGTGAAGCTTTCTTT. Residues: CASSLAAGEAFF.

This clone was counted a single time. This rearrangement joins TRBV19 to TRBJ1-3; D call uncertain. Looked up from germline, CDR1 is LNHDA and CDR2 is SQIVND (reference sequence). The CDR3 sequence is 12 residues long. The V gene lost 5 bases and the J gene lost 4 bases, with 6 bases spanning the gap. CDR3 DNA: TGTGCCAGTAGTCCACAGGGAAACACCATATATTTT. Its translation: CASSPQGNTIYF.

CDR3 residues: CATSDIRTSGSFHEQYF. The CDR3 coding sequence is TGTGCCACCAGTGACATAAGGACTAGCGGGAGTTTCCACGAGCAGTACTTC. This chain connects TRBV24-1 to TRBJ2-7; 13 nucleotides line up with TRBD2. There are 17 residues in the CDR3. The V and J ends lost 4 bases and 5 bases, in that order; junction bases with no gene match: 10. Germline V CDR1 and CDR2: KGHDR, SFDVKD.

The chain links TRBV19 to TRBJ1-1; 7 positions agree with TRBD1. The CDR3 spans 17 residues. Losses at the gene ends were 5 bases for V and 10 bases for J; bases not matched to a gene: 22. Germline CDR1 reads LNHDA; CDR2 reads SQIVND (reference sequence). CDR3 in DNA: TGTGCCAGTAGTTTTACCAGACAGGGAGCGTCCCGCTGGGTAGCTTTCTTT. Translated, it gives CASSFTRQGASRWVAFF.